The entry that follows covers one T cell receptor (beta chain) sequence. Sequenced by immunoSEQ multiplex PCR; TCRdb stores in-frame clones only, minus some. The sample includes 150,000 to 200,000 clones, about 88% seen only once; the top ten take around 9.5%. The record originates from a study of blood T cell repertoires in COVID-19. V gave up 5 bases and J gave up 9 bases, with 20 bases separating them. This CDR3 region has 15 residues. Germline V lookup: CDR1 LNHDA, CDR2 SQIVND (reference sequence). The chain links TRBV19 to TRBJ2-1; D is possibly TRBD2 (6 bases). The sequenced sample was PBMCs or T cells enriched from blood (not recorded which). This receptor was identified in a woman under 30 who had recovered from COVID-19. The CDR3 DNA is TGTGCCAGTAGTCTCCTGGGGGGACGGGATGGTGAGCAGTTCTTC. Translating it yields CASSLLGGRDGEQFF.